This T cell receptor beta chain came from a study of blood T cell repertoires in COVID-19. Overall study: PBMCs, B-cell-depleted T cells, or T cells provided the cDNA or gDNA that made up the material.

Germline V gene lookup returns CDR1 SNHLY and CDR2 FYNNEI. There are 17 residues in the CDR3. J lost 5 bases, V lost 5 bases, and 8 bases had no gene match. Method: immunoSEQ multiplex PCR; TCRdb's copy keeps in-frame clones and lacks some. The sample holds 27,000 or so clones, roughly 88% seen once. The chain is built from TRBV2 and TRBJ2-5; 16 nucleotides line up with TRBD2. The source is a woman aged 45-65 years with active COVID-19. Material for sequencing was peripheral blood. CDR3 residues: CASSSPGLAGGRETQYF. The CDR3 DNA reads as TGTGCCAGCAGTAGTCCGGGACTAGCGGGAGGGCGGGAGACCCAGTACTTC. Looking up the rest from reference TRBV2 and TRBJ2-5 gives the full variable domain: EPEVTQTPSHQVTQMGQEVILRCVPISNHLYFYWYRQILGQKVEFLVSFYNNEISEKSEIFDDQFSVERPDGSNFTLKIRSTKLEDSAMYFCASSSPGLAGGRETQYFGPGTRLLVL.